This entry concerns a single T cell receptor (beta chain). J gave up 4 bases and V 1 base, and 13 bases lay outside the gene matches. Germline V gives CDR1 LGHDT, CDR2 YNNKEL (reference sequence). The CDR3 is 18 amino acids. The data stem from a study of blood T cell repertoires in COVID-19. Study-level information: The United States, Italy and Spain supplied acute and convalescent COVID-19 samples. PBMCs, B-cell-depleted T cells, or T cells provided the cDNA or gDNA that made up the material.

Authors' processing steps: Quantification of nucleated cells was approximated via reference gene primer amplification. Data came from immunoSEQ multiplex PCR; TCRdb stores just in-frame clones and leaves some out. The V and J calls and clone size were taken over from that table, and D and trimming were inferred from the DNA. The table lists 200,000 to 250,000 clones, about nine tenths of them singletons. This chain joins TRBV3-1 (or the pseudogene TRBV3-2) and TRBJ1-1; TRBD1 agrees at 9 bases. What was sequenced was peripheral blood. This sequence was found in a man older than 75 with acute or convalescent COVID-19. Here the CDR3 DNA reads TGTGCCAGCAGCCAAGTCCTCCCGGGACAGGGCCGCGGCACTGAAGCTTTCTTT. This gives the protein CASSQVLPGQGRGTEAFF.